Shown below are 29 T cell receptor beta chains from a single sample sequenced in a study of cytomegalovirus exposure and HLA in healthy donors. 13 Jbeta primers and 60 Vbeta primers were used for the PCR. The method was immunoSEQ multiplex PCR; TCRdb's version includes in-frame clones alone and lacks a portion of them. Among under 130,000 clones listed, around 15% were seen once. Specimen: PBMCs. The receptors derive from a female donor in good health and CMV-seronegative.

This clone was seen a handful of times. This sequence joins TRBV2 and TRBJ2-7; 9 positions match TRBD1. The CDR3 sequence is 16 residues long. V lost 4 bases and J lost 3; bases outside the gene matches: 10. CDR1 is SNHLY and CDR2 is FYNNEI in the germline V gene. The CDR3: CASSGLWTGVVYEQYF. DNA for the CDR3: TGTGCCAGCAGTGGCCTATGGACAGGGGTTGTCTACGAGCAGTACTTC.

This rearrangement joins TRBV2 to TRBJ1-1, with D perhaps matching TRBD1 (5 bases). With 3 bases removed from V and 0 bases from J, the gap between germline ends came to 11 bases. Germline V lookup: CDR1 SNHLY, CDR2 FYNNEI. The CDR3 consists of 15 residues. The chain's CDR3 is CASSDWEGMNTEAFF. CDR3 coding DNA: TGTGCCAGCAGTGACTGGGAGGGGATGAACACTGAAGCTTTCTTT.

V and J are TRBV5-4 and TRBJ2-1; D unclear. The CDR3 is 13 amino acids. Germline V gene data show CDR1 as SGHNT and CDR2 as YYREEE (reference sequence). V shed 4 bases and J shed 10 bases, with 15 bases lying between them. CDR3 in DNA: TGTGCCAGCAGCCGAGATTCTGTGAACGAGCAGTTCTTC. This translates into CASSRDSVNEQFF.

In this sample, this clone turned up a few times. The chain joins TRBV29-1 to TRBJ2-1; 8 nucleotides line up with TRBD2. This CDR3 contains 14 residues. V gave up 7 bases and J gave up 1 base; unmatched junction bases: 6. Looked up from germline, CDR1 is SQVTM and CDR2 is ANQGSEA. The CDR3 coding sequence is TGCAGCGCCTGGACTAGCCTGTCCTACAATGAGCAGTTCTTC. This encodes CSAWTSLSYNEQFF.

This clone was seen a few times. The chain carries TRBV12-5 and TRBJ2-1; maybe TRBD2 (7 bases). This CDR3 has 18 amino acids. V was shortened by 4 bases and J by 10 bases, with 29 bases between the two germline ends. CDR1 and CDR2 (germline): LGHNT, FRNRAP. CDR3 sequence: CASGSTTGWGPAGDEQFF. The CDR3 nucleotides are TGTGCTAGTGGTTCTACCACAGGGTGGGGGCCCGCGGGAGACGAGCAGTTCTTC.

V usage is TRBV5-6 and J usage is TRBJ2-4, with 7 positions matching TRBD1. The CDR3 runs 15 residues. From germline, CDR1 is SGHDT and CDR2 YYEEEE. V lost 2 bases and J lost 2; bases outside the gene matches: 4. The CDR3 spells CASSFQGDTKNIQYF. CDR3 nucleotides: TGTGCCAGCAGCTTCCAGGGGGATACCAAAAACATTCAGTACTTC.

On this clone itself: Other DNA sequences in the sample encode the same CDR3. V usage is TRBV30 and J usage is TRBJ1-2; D perhaps matches TRBD1 (6 bases). The CDR3 covers 14 residues. V shed 0 bases and J shed 5 bases, with 13 bases lying between them. Germline V gene sequence: CDR1 GTSNPN, CDR2 SVGIG (reference sequence). CDR3 region: CAWSVRGGGYGYTF. The CDR3 bases are TGTGCCTGGAGTGTACGAGGGGGTGGATATGGCTACACCTTC. Based on the CDR3 plus reference TRBV30 and TRBJ1-2, the full variable domain is SQTIHQWPATLVQPVGSPLSLECTVEGTSNPNLYWYRQAAGRGLQLLFYSVGIGQISSEVPQNLSASRPQDRQFILSSKKLLLSDSGFYLCAWSVRGGGYGYTFGSGTRLTVV.

This clone was picked up a small number of times. The chain employs TRBV13 and TRBJ2-1, with TRBD2 matching over 13 bases. CDR1 is PRHDT and CDR2 is FYEKMQ in the germline V gene (reference sequence). Trimming took 5 bases from V and 6 from J; bases not matched to a gene: 7. CDR3 length: 16 residues. The chain's CDR3 is CASSPPGLAGRNEQFF. CDR3 DNA sequence: TGTGCCAGCAGCCCACCGGGACTAGCGGGGCGCAATGAGCAGTTCTTC.

Only a few counts were recorded for this clone. V is TRBV6-5 and J is TRBJ1-2; D not certain. The V end was cut by 8 bases, the J end by 3 bases, with 7 bases between. CDR1 and CDR2 (germline): MNHEY, SVGAGI. The CDR3 runs to 11 residues. In nucleotides, the CDR3 is TGTGCCAGCCGGGGAGACTATGGCTACACCTTC. Translation: CASRGDYGYTF.

The rearrangement joins TRBV28 to TRBJ1-2; no clear D. From germline, CDR1 is MDHEN and CDR2 SYDVKM. V shed 4 bases and J shed 8 bases, with 20 bases lying between them. The CDR3 is made up of 15 amino acids. The CDR3 region has the DNA TGTGCCAGCAGTTATATCATGACGTCAGGCCGAGGCTACACCTTC. It translates to CASSYIMTSGRGYTF.

The J gene is TRBJ2-1, the V gene TRBV9; D possibly corresponds to TRBD2 (6 bases). Trimming took off 0 bases at V and 0 bases at J, with 10 bases between the two ends. Germline V gives CDR1 SGDLS, CDR2 YYNGEE. The CDR3 spans 16 residues. The CDR3 sequence is CASSVDRRGSYNEQFF. CDR3 nucleotide sequence: TGTGCCAGCAGCGTAGACCGGCGGGGCTCCTACAATGAGCAGTTCTTC.

The V and J genes are TRBV28 and TRBJ2-5, with a weak D call TRBD2 (6 bases). The CDR3 loop spans 14 amino acids. V was clipped by 3 bases and J by 0 bases, with 8 bases between them. CDR1 MDHEN and CDR2 SYDVKM come from the germline V gene. This chain's CDR3 is CASSLVADQETQYF. Written as DNA, the CDR3 is TGTGCCAGCAGTTTGGTAGCGGACCAAGAGACCCAGTACTTC.

Comment on this clone: At one boundary the junction diverges from the germline segment, which might be a read error. This chain uses TRBV11-2 with TRBJ1-1; TRBD1 matches at 7 bases. Germline assignment: CDR1 SGHAT and CDR2 FQNNGV. CDR3 length: 12 amino acids. As DNA, the CDR3 is TGTGCCAGCAGCTCCCTAGACAGGGAGTATATCTTT. Translation gives CASSSLDREYIF. Looking up the rest from reference TRBV11-2 and TRBJ1-1 gives the full variable domain: EAGVAQSPRYKIIEKRQSVAFWCNPISGHATLYWYQQILGQGPKLLIQFQNNGVVDDSQLPKDRFSAERLKGVDSTLKIQPAKLEDSAVYLCASSSLDREYIFGQGTRLTVV.

This clone was picked up a small number of times. This chain uses TRBV13 with TRBJ2-1; no clear D. This CDR3 has 11 amino acids. The germline V gene has CDR1 PRHDT and CDR2 FYEKMQ (reference sequence). V gave up 5 bases and J gave up 7 bases, with 6 bases separating them. This CDR3 reads CASSQRNEQFF. CDR3 bases: TGTGCCAGCAGCCAGAGGAATGAGCAGTTCTTC. The variable domain in full, completed from reference TRBV13 and TRBJ2-1, reads AAGVIQSPRHLIKEKRETATLKCYPIPRHDTVYWYQQGPGQDPQFLISFYEKMQSDKGSIPDRFSAQQFSDYHSELNMSSLELGDSALYFCASSQRNEQFFGPGTRLTVL.

This clone was counted a few times. The J gene is TRBJ2-7, the V gene TRBV29-1, with 7 bases fitting TRBD1. CDR1 SQVTM and CDR2 ANQGSEA come from the germline V gene. CDR3 length: 13 residues. The J segment lost 2 bases and the V segment lost 8 bases, leaving 9 bases of the junction unmatched. In DNA, the CDR3 is TGCAGCATCCGGACAGGATCAACCTACGAGCAGTACTTC. Encoded protein: CSIRTGSTYEQYF.

There are many counts of this clone. The chain joins TRBV5-1 to TRBJ2-2; 14 nucleotides align to TRBD2. Germline-derived CDR1 and CDR2 are SGHRS and YFSETQ. With V trimmed by 3 bases and J by 7 bases, 8 bases remained unmatched. This CDR3 comprises 17 residues. CDR3 sequence (DNA): TGCGCCAGCAGCTCGGGACTAGCGGGAGCGGCATTCGGGGAGCTGTTTTTT. This gives the protein CASSSGLAGAAFGELFF.

J is TRBJ1-2 and V is TRBV9; TRBD1 matches 9 bases. The trim removed 3 bases at V and 7 bases at J, leaving 4 bases unmatched. The CDR3 is 13 amino acids. Germline CDR1 and CDR2: SGDLS and YYNGEE. CDR3 amino acids: CASSGRTGVGYTF. DNA for the CDR3: TGTGCCAGCAGCGGTCGGACAGGGGTTGGCTACACCTTC.

J is TRBJ2-5 and V is TRBV19, with D tentatively TRBD1 (5 bases). This CDR3 region has 13 residues. Germline CDR1 and CDR2: LNHDA and SQIVND (reference sequence). V lost 1 base to trimming and J lost 2 bases, with 5 bases between them. The CDR3 sequence is CASSIGQQETQYF. The CDR3 nucleotides are TGTGCCAGTAGTATAGGACAGCAAGAGACCCAGTACTTC. The full variable domain, in which reference TRBV19 and TRBJ2-5 provide the parts outside the CDR3, is DGGITQSPKYLFRKEGQNVTLSCEQNLNHDAMYWYRQDPGQGLRLIYYSQIVNDFQKGDIAEGYSVSREKKESFPLTVTSAQKNPTAFYLCASSIGQQETQYFGPGTRLLVL.

The chain couples TRBV7-2 to TRBJ2-3, with a tentative D call TRBD1 (5 bases). Germline V gene sequence: CDR1 SGHTA, CDR2 FQGNSA. The V end was cut by 6 bases, the J end by 2 bases, with 15 bases between. The CDR3 contains 15 residues. In DNA form, the CDR3 reads TGTGCCAGCAGACTAAGGGGCCAATTCACAGATACGCAGTATTTT. Protein: CASRLRGQFTDTQYF.

The sample holds a few counts of this clone. This chain joins TRBV4-3 and TRBJ1-4; D unclear. Germline V gives CDR1 LGHNA, CDR2 YSLEER. The CDR3 length is 16 residues. The V end lost 2 bases, the J end lost 5 bases, and 15 bases lay between the germline ends. Here the CDR3 reads CASSQIDKWPNEKLFF. CDR3 nucleotide sequence: TGCGCCAGCAGCCAAATAGACAAATGGCCCAATGAAAAACTGTTTTTT.

This clone has more than one count but fewer than ten. V and J are TRBV9 and TRBJ1-1; D call uncertain. CDR1 SGDLS and CDR2 YYNGEE come from the germline V gene. The CDR3 length is 14 residues. Trimming took off 0 bases at V and 5 bases at J, with 11 bases between the two ends. CDR3 protein: CASSVAVHGTEAFF. Written as DNA, the CDR3 is TGTGCCAGCAGCGTAGCTGTCCACGGGACTGAAGCTTTCTTT.

V gene TRBV6-5 combines with J gene TRBJ2-5; 10 nucleotides align to TRBD1. The CDR3 sequence is 14 residues long. The germline CDR1 and CDR2 sequences are MNHEY and SVGAGI. With 0 bases clipped from V and 6 bases from J, the junction kept 1 base outside the gene matches. The CDR3 DNA follows: TGTGCCAGCAGTTACTCGGGACAGGGGCAGACCCAGTACTTC. It translates to CASSYSGQGQTQYF.

This clone was counted between two and nine times. The rearrangement joins TRBV5-6 to TRBJ1-2, with 12 nucleotides matching TRBD1. V lost 4 bases to trimming and J lost 4 bases; unmatched junction nucleotides: 5. CDR1 is SGHDT, CDR2 YYEEEE, per germline. The CDR3 consists of 15 residues. The CDR3 coding sequence is TGTGCCAGCAGCGGGGGGACAGGGGGCCTCTATGGCTACACCTTC. This encodes CASSGGTGGLYGYTF.

This clone was found a few times. The V and J genes are TRBV27 and TRBJ2-1; 8 bases agree with TRBD2. J was trimmed by 7 bases and V by 11 bases; bases with no gene match: 13. This CDR3 is built from 14 residues. The V gene's germline CDR1 is MNHEY and CDR2 SMNVEV (reference sequence). The CDR3 is CAAEKRGGRNEQFF. In nucleotides, the CDR3 is TGTGCCGCAGAAAAACGGGGCGGGAGGAATGAGCAGTTCTTC.

The genes are TRBV11-2 and TRBJ1-1; 11 nucleotides line up with TRBD1. V was clipped by 6 bases and J by 10 bases; unmatched bases: 7. This CDR3 region has 13 residues. The V gene's germline CDR1 is SGHAT and CDR2 FQNNGV. The CDR3 sequence is CASRGQGVVGAFF. CDR3 DNA sequence: TGTGCCAGCAGGGGACAGGGGGTGGTCGGAGCTTTCTTT.

This clone has only a few counts. The chain combines TRBV6-1 with TRBJ1-5, with 9 bases lining up with TRBD1. Germline V gene sequence: CDR1 MNHNS, CDR2 SASEGT. The trim removed 0 bases at V and 7 bases at J, leaving 7 bases unmatched. The CDR3 length is 16 residues. The CDR3 DNA is TGTGCCAGCAGTGAAGCGGGACAGGGTGGAGGACAGCCCCAGCATTTT. Residues: CASSEAGQGGGQPQHF.

This clone showed up just a few times. V usage is TRBV7-9 and J usage is TRBJ1-2, with D perhaps matching TRBD1 (6 bases). V lost 5 bases and J 6 bases, leaving 13 bases between the germline ends. Germline CDR1 reads SEHNR; CDR2 reads FQNEAQ (reference sequence). This CDR3 has 13 amino acids. CDR3 loop: CASSPTGQDGYTF. CDR3 DNA: TGTGCCAGCAGCCCTACAGGGCAGGATGGCTACACCTTC.

This clone was detected only a few times. Distinct nucleotide sequences in the sample also encode this CDR3. The CDR3, as DNA: TGTGCCAGCAGCCCCCGGGGGGACACTGAAGCTTTCTTT. Translation: CASSPRGDTEAFF. The rearrangement links TRBV9 to TRBJ1-1, with D perhaps matching TRBD1 (5 bases). The CDR3 has 13 amino acids. Germline V gives CDR1 SGDLS, CDR2 YYNGEE. Between the trimmed V and J ends, which lost 4 bases and 3 bases, there was a span of 10 bases.

This sequence joins TRBV4-1 and TRBJ1-1; D call uncertain. Trimming left V 3 bases short and J 4 bases short, with 21 bases between. Germline V gene lookup returns CDR1 MGHRA and CDR2 YSYEKL. This CDR3 region has 17 residues. CDR3 coding DNA: TGCGCCAGCAGCCACCGCCTGCTGGGCCATGAAGGCACTGAAGCTTTCTTT. Its protein is CASSHRLLGHEGTEAFF.